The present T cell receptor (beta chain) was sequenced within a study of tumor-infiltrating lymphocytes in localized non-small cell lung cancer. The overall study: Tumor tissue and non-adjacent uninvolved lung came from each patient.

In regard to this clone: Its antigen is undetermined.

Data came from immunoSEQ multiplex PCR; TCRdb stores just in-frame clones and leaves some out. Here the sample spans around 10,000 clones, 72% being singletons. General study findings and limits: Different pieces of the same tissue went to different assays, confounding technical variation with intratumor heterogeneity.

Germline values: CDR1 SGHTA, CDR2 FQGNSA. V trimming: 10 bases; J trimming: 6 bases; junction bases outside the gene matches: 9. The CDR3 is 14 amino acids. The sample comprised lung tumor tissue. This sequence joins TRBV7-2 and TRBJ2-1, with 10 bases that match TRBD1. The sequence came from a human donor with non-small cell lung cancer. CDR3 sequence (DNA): TGTGCCACACGACCGGGACAGGGGAGCAATGAGCAGTTCTTC. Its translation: CATRPGQGSNEQFF.